This T cell receptor (beta chain) was profiled in a study of PD-1 blockade in classical Hodgkin lymphoma. Repertoires were generated with immunoSEQ multiplex PCR, while TCRdb's copy carries only in-frame clones and drops some. The sample records 66,000 or so clones, 71% being singletons. Unmatched junction bases numbered 11, after V lost 6 bases and J lost 1 base. Looked up from germline, CDR1 is MGHDK and CDR2 is SYGVNS. The CDR3 length is 16 residues. Every patient had relapsed following autologous stem cell transplantation, and cohorts differed in brentuximab vedotin exposure. This clone was recorded only once. The antigen remains unidentified. Study-wide points: The CD4+ diversity rise by C4D1 was clearest in complete responders.

The sequence came from a human donor with classical Hodgkin lymphoma. The J gene is TRBJ1-1, the V gene TRBV25-1, with 7 bases identical to TRBD1. Sequenced here: peripheral blood mononuclear cells (PBMCs), sampled before the second cycle of nivolumab. CDR3: CASRISGGVSNTEAFF. The CDR3 nucleotides are TGTGCCAGCAGAATTTCAGGGGGAGTTTCGAACACTGAAGCTTTCTTT.